This T cell receptor beta chain was observed in a study of T cells after posttransplantation cyclophosphamide (dated by TCRdb to about 2016). At the level of the whole study: Using TRB sequencing, the study followed how the T cell repertoire rebuilt after myeloablative bone marrow transplantation with posttransplantation cyclophosphamide given as GVHD prophylaxis. TRB sequencing was also done on up to about 3 additional blood samples from 2 to 5.2 years after transplant in 3 patients, and on pretransplant blood from 4 patients. Blood from all 35 or so PTCy patients with 1-year posttransplant specimens was subjected to TRB sequencing. Public TRB sequences were compared against a database of over 3,600 sequences linked to responses to pathogens, tumor antigens, self-antigens and alloantigens. Samples from roughly 35 PTCy-treated patients, along with samples from around 16 of their related bone marrow donors, underwent antigen receptor sequencing. Because TRA and TRB clonality were tightly correlated in 9 samples, subsequent TCR analyses were focused on TRB only.

With respect to this clone: Its antigen is still unknown. No base quality values were provided; no much bigger clone lies one nucleotide off.

Taken from the germline V gene, the CDR1 and CDR2 loops are MRHNA and SNTAGT. The CDR3 holds 19 amino acids from the cysteine to the phenylalanine. The kept DNA is CDR3 alone, 57 bases in frame from the first base. Germline trimming amounts to 8 bases on V and 0 bases on J, with 21 as the count of junction bases outside the gene matches. Study-level results and caveats: At 1-2 months, donor-recipient similarity was low but rose over the first year, and the later blood repertoires were often dominated by donor CD8+ memory clones. The TRB repertoires of T cells infiltrating skin or the GI tract showed only limited overlap with the TRB repertoires found in blood. Across 45 patients, TRB clonality was highly associated with recipient CMV seropositivity and CMV reactivation, and PTCy diversity was similar to diversity in CNI/methotrexate controls.

TRB sequencing was run on genomic DNA with either the immunoSEQ assay at survey resolution or the hsTCRB kit. The authors processed their data as follows. The immunoSEQ software was used for initial read processing, and the LymphoSeq R package was used for repertoire analyses. For each TRB dataset, clonality was calculated as 1 minus normalized Shannon entropy, and the Gini coefficient was computed as well. Phenotypes of unsorted samples were inferred by mapping TRB sequences from sorted subsets of the recipient or donor onto unsorted samples of the same recipient. TCRdb stores this immuneACCESS table with in-frame sequences only. Part of the clones is absent; in the studies checked, under half of the shortfall reflects unresolved V genes, and no reason is known for the rest. The V and J calls and clone size were taken over from that table, and D and trimming were inferred from the DNA. Counted in this sample were 4,500 to 7,000 clones; 94% of them appeared once. Jointly, the top ten make up more than 1.2% of the sample.

Peripheral blood and bone marrow mononuclear cells were isolated by Ficoll-Hypaque density centrifugation and were cryopreserved. CD4+ and CD8+ T cells, including naive and memory subsets, were sorted by FACS on a FACSAria II. Rearrangement joined TRBV6-4 to TRBJ1-1; TRBD1 matches 7 bases in the middle. The source material was CD4+ T cells sorted from bone marrow. The TCR was taken from a woman aged 55-69 years in good health, CMV-negative, and a related stem cell transplant donor. The CDR3 is CASPLSPTGAIHMNTEAFF. The nucleotides are TGTGCCAGCCCCCTCTCCCCCACAGGGGCGATACATATGAACACTGAAGCTTTCTTT.